These 27 T cell receptor beta chains were sequenced from one sample in a study of T cells after yellow fever vaccination. TCRdb processed the 5' RACE reads anew with MiXCR; each CDR3 protein has one entry. The sample comprises 200,000 to 250,000 distinct CDR3 sequences, 3% to 3.5% of which are singletons, and about 3.3% rests with the top ten. Here the sequenced sample was CD4+ T cells sorted from PBMCs, taken 10 days after the yellow fever booster vaccination. Receptors were obtained from a man between 18 and 35 years old who received the YFV17D yellow fever vaccine.

This clonotype was detected only a few times. This chain uses TRBV19 with TRBJ2-2; possible D gene TRBD1, 5 bases. V lost 7 bases and J lost 9, with 21 bases in between. Germline CDR1 and CDR2: LNHDA and SQIVND (reference sequence). This CDR3 spans 15 amino acids. The CDR3 region is CASIGQGWNLWELFF. The CDR3 DNA sequence: TGTGCCAGTATAGGGCAGGGCTGGAATTTGTGGGAGCTGTTTTTT.

This clonotype was recorded at least ten times. The chain links TRBV6-5 to TRBJ2-7; TRBD2 matches 10 bases. CDR3 length equals 17 residues. From germline, CDR1 is MNHEY and CDR2 SVGAGI. J was trimmed by 3 bases and V by 0 bases; bases with no gene match: 8. CDR3 bases: TGTGCCAGCAGTTACTCAGGCGTATCTAGCGGGGGCTACGAGCAGTACTTC. It is translated as CASSYSGVSSGGYEQYF.

Ten or more counts support this clonotype. The J gene is TRBJ2-7, the V gene TRBV6-6, with a tentative D call TRBD2 (5 bases). The germline gives CDR1 MNHNY, CDR2 SVGAGI (reference sequence). This CDR3 spans 12 amino acids. Between the trimmed V and J ends, which lost 5 bases and 5 bases, there was a span of 10 bases. CDR3 DNA sequence: TGTGCCAGCAGTGAGGGCAGGAACGAGCAGTACTTC. Its protein product is CASSEGRNEQYF.

This clonotype came up a few times. The V gene is TRBV15, the J gene TRBJ2-2; D uncertain. V gave up 0 bases and J gave up 6 bases, with 8 bases separating them. Looked up from germline, CDR1 is LNHNV and CDR2 is YYDKDF (reference sequence). The CDR3 contains 14 residues. CDR3 amino acids: CATSRDGRAGELFF. The CDR3 bases are TGTGCCACCAGCAGAGATGGACGGGCCGGGGAGCTGTTTTTT. The full variable domain, with the rest looked up from reference TRBV15 and TRBJ2-2, is DAMVIQNPRYQVTQFGKPVTLSCSQTLNHNVMYWYQQKSSQAPKLLFHYYDKDFNNEADTPDNFQSRRPNTSFCFLDIRSPGLGDTAMYLCATSRDGRAGELFFGEGSRLTVL.

This clonotype was seen only a few times. J is TRBJ1-2 and V is TRBV7-9; 9 bases align to TRBD1. CDR3 length: 19 residues. The V and J ends lost 4 bases and 8 bases, in that order; junction bases with no gene match: 23. Germline CDR1 and CDR2: SEHNR and FQNEAQ (reference sequence). The CDR3 here is CASSSSPASGTGPFGGYTF. CDR3 bases: TGTGCCAGCAGCTCCTCGCCGGCTTCCGGGACAGGGCCTTTCGGCGGCTACACCTTC.

The sample holds many counts of this clonotype. CDR3 nucleotides: TGTGCCAGCAGCGTAGTCGGAGAAGGACTAGCGGAATCCCGCACAGATACGCAGTATTTT. As protein: CASSVVGEGLAESRTDTQYF. This sequence joins TRBV9 and TRBJ2-3, with TRBD2 matching 10 bases. The CDR3 spans 20 residues. Trimming at V came to 0 bases and at J to 1 base, leaving 14 bases not matched to a gene. CDR1 and CDR2 from the germline V gene are SGDLS and YYNGEE.

V gene TRBV28 combines with J gene TRBJ2-7, with D perhaps matching TRBD2 (5 bases). Trimming removed 6 bases from V and 6 bases from J, with 15 bases in between. Germline lookup yields CDR1 MDHEN and CDR2 SYDVKM. The CDR3 covers 13 residues. The CDR3 spells CASRSGLWGEQYV. Written as DNA, the CDR3 is TGTGCCAGCAGGTCCGGACTCTGGGGCGAGCAGTACGTC.

This clonotype showed up many times. This sequence joins TRBV29-1 and TRBJ2-5; no clear D. CDR3 length: 11 amino acids. The germline CDR1 and CDR2 sequences are SQVTM and ANQGSEA. V shed 4 bases and J shed 1 base, with 4 bases lying between them. The CDR3 is CSVGVQETQYF. DNA of the CDR3: TGCAGCGTTGGCGTCCAAGAGACCCAGTACTTC.

This clonotype appeared a few times. This chain connects TRBV24-1 to TRBJ2-1; TRBD1 agrees at 8 bases. The CDR3 runs to 16 residues. CDR1 and CDR2 from the germline V gene are KGHDR and SFDVKD. V dropped 4 bases and J dropped 7; count of bases not matched to a gene: 11. The CDR3 nucleotides read TGTGCCACCAGTGACCTGGACAGGGTGGAGCCAAATGAGCAGTTCTTC. Translating it yields CATSDLDRVEPNEQFF.

This chain links TRBV20-1 with TRBJ2-3, with no clear D. Trimming took off 7 bases at V and 6 bases at J, with 8 bases between the two ends. The CDR3 has 10 residues. The germline gives CDR1 DFQATT, CDR2 SNEGSKA (reference sequence). The CDR3 DNA follows: TGCAGTGTATCTGTGGATACGCAGTATTTT. This encodes CSVSVDTQYF.

The chain is built from TRBV5-4 and TRBJ2-5, with a weak D call TRBD2 (7 bases). Germline CDR1 reads SGHNT; CDR2 reads YYREEE (reference sequence). V lost 1 base, J lost 4 bases, and 14 bases lay in between. The CDR3 contains 15 residues. The CDR3 DNA sequence: TGTGCCAGCAGCTTGACTGTAAGGGGGGGAGAGACCCAGTACTTC. Residues: CASSLTVRGGETQYF.

This clonotype was seen many times. The V gene is TRBV10-3, the J gene TRBJ2-1, with D perhaps given as TRBD1 or TRBD2 (6 bases each). CDR1 ENHRY and CDR2 SYGVKD come from the germline V gene. Trimming removed 3 bases at V and 7 bases at J, with 13 bases between. The CDR3 extends over 14 amino acids. CDR3 amino acids: CAISEGGLWNEQFF. The CDR3 DNA reads as TGTGCCATCAGTGAAGGGGGGCTTTGGAATGAGCAGTTCTTC.

The rearrangement uses TRBV24-1 and TRBJ2-7, with 7 bases lining up with TRBD1. V gave up 3 bases and J gave up 3 bases; unmatched junction bases: 10. CDR1 is KGHDR, CDR2 SFDVKD, per germline. This CDR3 is built from 16 residues. CDR3: CATSDITPGQIYEQYV. CDR3 in DNA: TGTGCCACCAGTGATATCACTCCGGGACAGATCTACGAGCAGTACGTC.

This clonotype was recorded at least ten times. The CDR3 region has the DNA TGTGCCAGCAGCCAAAACGTCAATCAGCCCCAGCATTTT. Translation gives CASSQNVNQPQHF. This chain uses TRBV7-3 with TRBJ1-5; D is unclear. The CDR3 is 13 amino acids. CDR1 is SGHTA, CDR2 FQGTGA, per germline. The V end was cut by 5 bases, the J end by 3 bases, with 8 bases between.

This clonotype was found a few times. V and J are TRBV3-1 and TRBJ1-2; D is unclear. The CDR3 is 14 residues long. V was pared by 0 bases and J by 7 bases, with 12 bases between. Germline CDR1 and CDR2: LGHDT and YNNKEL (reference sequence). This CDR3 reads CASSQDNTVTGYTF. The CDR3 region has the DNA TGTGCCAGCAGCCAAGATAACACAGTGACTGGCTACACCTTC.

This clonotype was counted a few times. The rearrangement uses TRBV7-2 and TRBJ2-2, with D tentatively TRBD2 (5 bases). The CDR3 runs to 16 residues. Deletions cut 5 bases from V and 7 bases from J, with 20 bases between. The V gene's germline CDR1 is SGHTA and CDR2 FQGNSA. In DNA form, the CDR3 reads TGTGCCAGCAGCCCGGGAACTTTGCGTGGGTTCGGGGAGCTGTTTTTT. Amino acid sequence: CASSPGTLRGFGELFF.

This clonotype has a handful of counts. The chain couples TRBV30 to TRBJ1-1; D gene unclear. CDR1 GTSNPN and CDR2 SVGIG come from the germline V gene (reference sequence). The CDR3 totals 12 residues. The V and J ends lost 4 bases and 2 bases respectively, with 8 bases between them. CDR3 DNA: TGTGCCTGGAATGGTGGAAACACTGAAGCTTTCTTT. Its translation is CAWNGGNTEAFF.

This clonotype was seen repeatedly, ten times or more. The chain employs TRBV6-5 and TRBJ1-2; weak D call: TRBD1 (5 bases). The CDR3 covers 14 residues. Germline lookup yields CDR1 MNHEY and CDR2 SVGAGI. Trimming took 10 bases from V and 3 from J, leaving 18 bases between them. The CDR3 sequence is CATLRRGLDYGYTF. In DNA, the CDR3 is TGTGCCACCCTAAGGAGGGGCTTGGACTATGGCTACACCTTC.

This clonotype was found a few times. This chain links TRBV7-2 with TRBJ2-3; 7 nucleotides line up with TRBD1. Per germline, CDR1 SGHTA and CDR2 FQGNSA. This CDR3 region has 15 residues. V trimming: 5 bases; J trimming: 0 bases; junction bases outside the gene matches: 5. For the CDR3, the DNA is TGTGCCAGCAGCAAGGACAGGCCTAGCACAGATACGCAGTATTTT. Protein: CASSKDRPSTDTQYF.

The sample holds a few counts of this clonotype. V and J are TRBV12-3 or TRBV12-4 and TRBJ2-5; 8 bases agree with TRBD1. The J segment lost 4 bases and the V segment lost 7 bases, leaving 2 bases of the junction unmatched. The CDR3 covers 12 residues. The CDR3 DNA follows: TGTGCCAGCACAGGGGGCAGAGAGACCCAGTACTTC. Translated: CASTGGRETQYF.

At least ten counts were recorded for this clonotype. This sequence joins TRBV4-1 and TRBJ1-4; 8 bases line up with TRBD1. The germline gives CDR1 MGHRA, CDR2 YSYEKL. The ends lost 5 bases at V and 4 bases at J; junction bases unmatched: 3. The CDR3 totals 14 residues. The CDR3 is CASSDRGLNEKLFF. CDR3 nucleotides: TGCGCCAGCAGCGACAGGGGTCTTAATGAAAAACTGTTTTTT.

This clonotype was seen more than once but under ten times. The chain employs TRBV7-9 and TRBJ2-1, with 7 bases aligning to TRBD2. CDR3 length equals 15 residues. Germline V gene data show CDR1 as SEHNR and CDR2 as FQNEAQ (reference sequence). Unmatched junction bases numbered 8, after V lost 5 bases and J lost 4 bases. CDR3 region: CASSASGLEYNEQFF. The DNA of the CDR3 is TGTGCCAGCAGCGCCTCAGGACTAGAGTACAATGAGCAGTTCTTC. Based on the CDR3 plus reference TRBV7-9 and TRBJ2-1, the full variable domain is DTGVSQNPRHKITKRGQNVTFRCDPISEHNRLYWYRQTLGQGPEFLTYFQNEAQLEKSRLLSDRFSAERPKGSFSTLEIQRTEQGDSAMYLCASSASGLEYNEQFFGPGTRLTVL.

This clonotype was recorded many times. The chain employs TRBV4-3 and TRBJ2-3, with D tentatively TRBD2 (6 bases). Per the germline V gene, CDR1 is LGHNA and CDR2 is YSLEER. The CDR3 sequence is 16 residues long. With 4 bases removed from V and 6 bases from J, the gap between germline ends came to 20 bases. CDR3 in DNA: TGCGCCAGCAGCCGAGGCATGCGGGGCCCCCCGGATACGCAGTATTTT. It encodes CASSRGMRGPPDTQYF.

This clonotype was counted at least ten times. V gene TRBV7-2 combines with J gene TRBJ2-2; D ambiguous. Trimming removed 1 base at V and 7 bases at J, with 13 bases between. Germline CDR1 is SGHTA and CDR2 is FQGNSA. This CDR3 is 15 amino acids long. CDR3 region: CASSLGRANLGELFF. The DNA for the CDR3 is TGTGCCAGCAGCTTAGGTCGGGCCAACCTCGGGGAGCTGTTTTTT.

This clonotype occurred many times. This sequence joins TRBV5-4 and TRBJ1-1, with no clear D. The V gene's germline CDR1 is SGHNT and CDR2 YYREEE (reference sequence). This CDR3 is 13 amino acids long. The ends were cut back, 0 bases at V and 8 bases at J, with 11 bases in the middle. CDR3 sequence: CASSLGQLGEAFF. CDR3 sequence (DNA): TGTGCCAGCAGCTTGGGGCAGCTCGGGGAAGCTTTCTTT.

This clonotype has only a few counts. The gene calls are TRBV4-1 and TRBJ1-2; D is uncertain. Germline CDR1 reads MGHRA; CDR2 reads YSYEKL. Trimming took off 0 bases at V and 2 bases at J, with 10 bases between the two ends. The CDR3 length is 15 residues. CDR3 in DNA: TGCGCCAGCAGCCAAGATGCGCAGCCGAACTATGGCTACACCTTC. Encoded protein: CASSQDAQPNYGYTF.

This chain connects TRBV5-1 to TRBJ2-5; no clear D. Germline V gives CDR1 SGHRS, CDR2 YFSETQ. This CDR3 comprises 13 residues. Deletions cut 4 bases from V and 3 bases from J, with 10 bases between. The CDR3 nucleotides are TGCGCCAGCAGCGGTGACCCCAAAGAGACCCAGTACTTC. This codes for CASSGDPKETQYF.